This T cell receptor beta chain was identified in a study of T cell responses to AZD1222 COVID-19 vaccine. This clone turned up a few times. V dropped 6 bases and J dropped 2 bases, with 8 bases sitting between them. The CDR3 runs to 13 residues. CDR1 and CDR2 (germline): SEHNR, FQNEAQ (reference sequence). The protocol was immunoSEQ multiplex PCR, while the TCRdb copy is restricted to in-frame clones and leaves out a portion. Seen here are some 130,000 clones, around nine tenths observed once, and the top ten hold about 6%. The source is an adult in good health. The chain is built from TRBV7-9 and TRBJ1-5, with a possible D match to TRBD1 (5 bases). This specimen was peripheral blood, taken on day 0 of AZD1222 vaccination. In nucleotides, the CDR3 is TGTGCCAGCAGTACGGGGGGCAATCAGCCCCAGCATTTT. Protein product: CASSTGGNQPQHF.